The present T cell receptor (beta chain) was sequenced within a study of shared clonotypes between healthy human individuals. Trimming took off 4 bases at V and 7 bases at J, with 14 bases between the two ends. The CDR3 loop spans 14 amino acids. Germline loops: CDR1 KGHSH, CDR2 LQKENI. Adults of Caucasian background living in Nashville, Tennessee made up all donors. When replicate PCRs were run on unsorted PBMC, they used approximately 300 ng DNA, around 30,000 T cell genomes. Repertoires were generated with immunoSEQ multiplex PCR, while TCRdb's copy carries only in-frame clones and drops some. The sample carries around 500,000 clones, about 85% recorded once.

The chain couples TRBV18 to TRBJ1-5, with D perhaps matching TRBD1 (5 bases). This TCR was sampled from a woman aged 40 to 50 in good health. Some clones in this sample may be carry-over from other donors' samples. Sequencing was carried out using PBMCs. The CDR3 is CASSQSEGVQPQHF. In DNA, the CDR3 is TGTGCCAGCTCACAATCCGAAGGGGTACAGCCCCAGCATTTT.